Below are 19 T cell receptor beta chains sequenced from a single sample in a study of blood T cell repertoires in COVID-19. Here immunoSEQ multiplex PCR was the method, and the copy in TCRdb shows in-frame clones only, minus some. The sample has 200,000 or so clones, 70% to 85% seen once. Sequences were obtained from peripheral blood. The receptors stem from a human donor with acute or convalescent COVID-19. The donor label of this sample is uncertain.

The chain links TRBV30 to TRBJ1-2, with D unresolved. Germline values: CDR1 GTSNPN, CDR2 SVGIG (reference sequence). The CDR3 is made up of 12 amino acids. Trimming stripped 8 bases from V and 4 bases from J, with 14 bases between. The CDR3 spells CATHRGVYGYTF. DNA of the CDR3: TGTGCCACTCATCGGGGAGTCTATGGCTACACCTTC.

The rearrangement uses TRBV15 and TRBJ2-3; 8 bases match TRBD1. The J segment lost 2 bases and the V segment lost 2 bases, leaving 3 bases of the junction unmatched. CDR3 size: 15 residues. Germline V CDR1 and CDR2: LNHNV, YYDKDF (reference sequence). CDR3 DNA sequence: TGTGCCACCAGCAGACGACAGGGGAACACAGATACGCAGTATTTT. It codes for CATSRRQGNTDTQYF.

The chain combines TRBV28 with TRBJ2-4; D perhaps matches TRBD1 (7 bases). CDR1 is MDHEN, CDR2 SYDVKM, per germline. Trimming cost V 6 bases and J 6 bases, with 18 bases left between them. The CDR3 is 15 amino acids. CDR3: CASSSPAGGLNIQYF. For the CDR3, the DNA is TGTGCCAGCAGCTCCCCGGCAGGGGGGTTAAACATTCAGTACTTC.

The chain links TRBV6-1 to TRBJ1-6, with D possibly being TRBD1 (6 bases). This CDR3 has 15 residues. V was cut by 2 bases and J by 6 bases, with 11 bases left in between. Germline CDR1 and CDR2: MNHNS and SASEGT. The CDR3 nucleotides read TGTGCCAGCAGTGAATTGGGGGCGGGTAATTCACCCCTCCACTTT. Amino acid sequence: CASSELGAGNSPLHF.

The genes are TRBV10-3 and TRBJ2-1, with 10 bases that match TRBD2. V gave up 5 bases and J gave up 7 bases; unmatched junction bases: 11. Germline V gene lookup returns CDR1 ENHRY and CDR2 SYGVKD. CDR3 length: 16 residues. CDR3 sequence reads: CAISIQAGGVRNEQFF. CDR3 nucleotide sequence: TGTGCCATCAGTATTCAAGCGGGAGGGGTTAGAAATGAGCAGTTCTTC.

The V gene is TRBV6-4, the J gene TRBJ1-1, with D possibly TRBD1 on 6 matching bases. The germline V gene encodes CDR1 MRHNA and CDR2 SNTAGT. The CDR3 consists of 13 residues. Trimming removed 6 bases at V and 1 base at J, with 9 bases between. DNA of the CDR3: TGTGCCAGCAGACAGGGACGGAACACTGAAGCTTTCTTT. As protein: CASRQGRNTEAFF.

The rearrangement links TRBV28 to TRBJ2-7; 8 positions agree with TRBD2. The germline CDR1 and CDR2 sequences are MDHEN and SYDVKM. V shed 10 bases, J shed 0 bases, and the junction held 8 bases outside the gene matches. The CDR3 is 14 amino acids. The DNA for the CDR3 is TGTGCCACCGCGGCGGCGGGAGGCTCCTACGAGCAGTACTTC. Residues: CATAAAGGSYEQYF.

The gene calls are TRBV12-3 or TRBV12-4 and TRBJ1-2; possibly TRBD1 for D (6 bases). The CDR3 is 13 amino acids. V lost 4 bases and J lost 8, with 14 bases in between. The CDR3 coding sequence is TGTGCCAGCAGTTATGGACAGCGGCAGGGCTACACCTTC. It encodes CASSYGQRQGYTF.

This clone was seen only a few times. The rearrangement joins TRBV15 to TRBJ2-4, with a weak D call TRBD2 (6 bases). The CDR3 spans 18 residues. V was pared by 0 bases and J by 5 bases, with 20 bases between. CDR1 LNHNV and CDR2 YYDKDF come from the germline V gene (reference sequence). The CDR3 sequence: CATSRDRPFATGENIQYF. In nucleotides, the CDR3 is TGTGCCACCAGCAGAGATCGCCCCTTCGCCACGGGGGAAAACATTCAGTACTTC.

V usage is TRBV27 and J usage is TRBJ2-1; 8 bases are shared with TRBD2. There are 16 residues in the CDR3. J lost 4 bases, V lost 6 bases, and 11 bases had no gene match. Germline lookup yields CDR1 MNHEY and CDR2 SMNVEV (reference sequence). The chain's CDR3 is CASRLRGLAGYNEQFF. In nucleotides, the CDR3 is TGTGCCAGCAGGCTCAGAGGACTAGCCGGATACAATGAGCAGTTCTTC.

The chain combines TRBV27 with TRBJ1-1, with D possibly TRBD1 on 6 matching bases. Germline V gene sequence: CDR1 MNHEY, CDR2 SMNVEV (reference sequence). V lost 7 bases and J lost 1, with 10 bases in between. This CDR3 is built from 13 residues. The CDR3 region is CASTKQGNTEAFF. The CDR3 DNA follows: TGTGCCAGCACTAAACAGGGGAACACTGAAGCTTTCTTT.

The chain links TRBV30 to TRBJ2-3, with D maybe TRBD2 (7 bases). V lost 4 bases, J lost 5 bases, and 16 bases lay in between. This CDR3 has 14 residues. Germline V lookup: CDR1 GTSNPN, CDR2 SVGIG (reference sequence). CDR3 sequence: CAWTGGGTQDTQYF. Here the CDR3 DNA reads TGTGCCTGGACGGGGGGCGGAACTCAAGATACGCAGTATTTT.

This clone was detected once. This chain links TRBV6-5 with TRBJ1-4, with 10 bases identical to TRBD1. Looked up from germline, CDR1 is MNHEY and CDR2 is SVGAGI. The V gene end was trimmed by 5 bases and the J gene end by 12 bases; junction bases not matched to a gene: 6. The CDR3 is 13 amino acids. Here the CDR3 reads CASSTGTGAQLFF. The CDR3 nucleotides are TGTGCCAGCAGTACCGGGACAGGGGCACAACTGTTTTTT.

V gene TRBV5-1 combines with J gene TRBJ1-5, with TRBD1 matching over 7 bases. The CDR3 is made up of 15 amino acids. Germline assignment: CDR1 SGHRS and CDR2 YFSETQ. Trimming cost V 4 bases and J 1 base; bases outside gene matches: 5. The CDR3 sequence is CASSLRGASNQPQHF. In DNA form, the CDR3 reads TGCGCCAGCAGCCTCAGGGGGGCCAGCAATCAGCCCCAGCATTTT.

The chain has TRBV5-1 and TRBJ1-1; TRBD1 might be the D (5 bases). The germline V gene has CDR1 SGHRS and CDR2 YFSETQ. Trimming took off 2 bases at V and 4 bases at J, with 12 bases between the two ends. The CDR3 extends over 14 amino acids. In DNA form, the CDR3 reads TGCGCCAGCAGCTTTTACCAGGGAAGCACTGAAGCTTTCTTT. Residues: CASSFYQGSTEAFF.

This clone has just a few counts. The chain employs TRBV12-3 or TRBV12-4 and TRBJ2-5, with D perhaps TRBD2 (5 bases). The ends were cut back, 9 bases at V and 2 bases at J, with 13 bases in the middle. The CDR3 has 13 amino acids. CDR3 nucleotide sequence: TGTGCCAGTGGCACACGCGGGCAAGAGACCCAGTACTTC. Its translation is CASGTRGQETQYF.

The rearrangement links TRBV19 to TRBJ1-1; 7 bases match TRBD1. The CDR3 has 13 residues. The J segment lost 3 bases and the V segment lost 5 bases, leaving 3 bases of the junction unmatched. Germline V gene lookup returns CDR1 LNHDA and CDR2 SQIVND (reference sequence). CDR3 loop: CASSAQGDTEAFF. The CDR3 nucleotides are TGTGCCAGTAGTGCGCAGGGGGACACTGAAGCTTTCTTT.

This chain links TRBV6-6 with TRBJ2-1, with 8 positions matching TRBD1. The CDR3 consists of 15 residues. The J segment lost 8 bases and the V segment lost 5 bases, leaving 11 bases of the junction unmatched. Germline V CDR1 and CDR2: MNHNY, SVGAGI (reference sequence). The CDR3 is CASSGTLDRGDEQFF. DNA of the CDR3: TGTGCCAGCAGTGGAACCCTTGACAGGGGCGATGAGCAGTTCTTC.

The V and J genes are TRBV15 and TRBJ2-3; D possibly corresponds to TRBD1 (6 bases). Germline CDR1 reads LNHNV; CDR2 reads YYDKDF (reference sequence). The CDR3 has 18 amino acids. V gave up 0 bases and J gave up 2 bases, with 18 bases separating them. This CDR3 is CATSRERSLRGPTDTQYF. DNA for the CDR3: TGTGCCACCAGCAGAGAGAGGAGTCTCAGGGGCCCCACAGATACGCAGTATTTT.